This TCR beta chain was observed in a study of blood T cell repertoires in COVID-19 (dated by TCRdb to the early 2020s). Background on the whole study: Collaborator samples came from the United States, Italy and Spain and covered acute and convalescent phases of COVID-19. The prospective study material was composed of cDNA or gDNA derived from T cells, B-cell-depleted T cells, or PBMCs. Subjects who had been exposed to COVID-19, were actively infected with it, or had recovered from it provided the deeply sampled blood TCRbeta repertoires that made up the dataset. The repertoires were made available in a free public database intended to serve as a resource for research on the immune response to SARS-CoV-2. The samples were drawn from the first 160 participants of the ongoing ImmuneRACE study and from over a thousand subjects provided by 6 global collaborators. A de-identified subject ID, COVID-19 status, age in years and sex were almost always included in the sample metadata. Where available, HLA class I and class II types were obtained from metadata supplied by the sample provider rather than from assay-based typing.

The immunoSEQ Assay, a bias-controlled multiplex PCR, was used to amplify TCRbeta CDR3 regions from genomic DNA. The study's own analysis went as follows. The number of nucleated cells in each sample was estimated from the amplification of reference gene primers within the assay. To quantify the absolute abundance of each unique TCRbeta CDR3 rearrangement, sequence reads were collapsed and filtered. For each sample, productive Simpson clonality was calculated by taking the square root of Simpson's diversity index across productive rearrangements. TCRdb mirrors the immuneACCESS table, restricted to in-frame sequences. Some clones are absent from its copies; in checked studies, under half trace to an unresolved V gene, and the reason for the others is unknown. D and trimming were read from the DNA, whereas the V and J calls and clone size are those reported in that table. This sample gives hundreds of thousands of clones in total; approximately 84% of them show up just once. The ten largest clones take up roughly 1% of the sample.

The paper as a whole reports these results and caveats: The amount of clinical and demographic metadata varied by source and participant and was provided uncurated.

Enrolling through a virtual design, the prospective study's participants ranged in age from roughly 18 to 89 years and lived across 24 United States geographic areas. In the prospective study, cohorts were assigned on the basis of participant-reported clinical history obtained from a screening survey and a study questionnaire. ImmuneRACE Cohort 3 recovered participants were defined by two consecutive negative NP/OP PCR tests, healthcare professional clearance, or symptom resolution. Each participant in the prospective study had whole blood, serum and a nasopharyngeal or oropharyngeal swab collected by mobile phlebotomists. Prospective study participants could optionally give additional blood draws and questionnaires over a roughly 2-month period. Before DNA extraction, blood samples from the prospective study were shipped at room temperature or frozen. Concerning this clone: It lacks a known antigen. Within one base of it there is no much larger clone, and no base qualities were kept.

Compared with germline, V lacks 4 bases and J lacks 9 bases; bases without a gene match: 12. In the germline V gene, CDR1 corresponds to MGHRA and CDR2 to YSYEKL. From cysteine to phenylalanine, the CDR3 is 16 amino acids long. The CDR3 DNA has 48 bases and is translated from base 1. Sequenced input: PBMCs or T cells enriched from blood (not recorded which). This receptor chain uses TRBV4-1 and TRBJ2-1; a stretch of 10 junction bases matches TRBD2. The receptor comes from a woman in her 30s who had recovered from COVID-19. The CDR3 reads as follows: CASSPQPGASGGEQFF. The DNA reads TGCGCCAGCAGCCCCCAACCGGGGGCTAGCGGGGGTGAGCAGTTCTTC.